Listed below are T cell receptor beta chains from one sample, sequenced in a study of chemoradiotherapy in HPV16-positive cancers. The data were produced by immunoSEQ multiplex PCR, yet TCRdb's version contains in-frame clones alone and is incomplete. This table holds fewer than 40,000 clones, 92% found once. This material consisted of blood, taken from a patient who underwent chemoradiotherapy. These TCRs come from a human donor with HPV-associated anogenital cancer. The CDR3 runs from the conserved cysteine through the conserved F or W. A D gene is named only where the DNA matches it firmly. A row's size may be missing; if present it is once, few, many or a size class.

size,D,V,J,DNA,CDR3
NA,NA,TRBV4-1,TRBJ1-4,TGCGCCAGCAGCCAACCCGATCACGTTGAAAAACTGTTTTTT,CASSQPDHVEKLFF
NA,TRBD1,TRBV7-8,TRBJ1-2,TGTGCCAGCAGCTTAGTGCGGACAGGGGGACACTATGGCTACACCTTC,CASSLVRTGGHYGYTF
NA,TRBD2,TRBV7-6,TRBJ2-7,TGTGCCAGCGCGGGGGGGCTAGCGGGGGGCCTGCGCTCCTACGAGCAGTACTTC,CASAGGLAGGLRSYEQYF
NA,TRBD1,TRBV9,TRBJ2-6,TGTGCCAGCAGCGCGACAGGGCGGACAATCTCTGGGGCCAACGTCCTGACTTTC,CASSATGRTISGANVLTF
NA,TRBD1,TRBV7-9,TRBJ1-3,TGTGCCAGCAGCTTAGTTGGCAGGGGGATTGGAAACACCATATATTTT,CASSLVGRGIGNTIYF
once,NA,TRBV4-1,TRBJ2-7,TGCGCCAGCAGCCAAGATCAGGCTCGCGAGCAGTACTTC,CASSQDQAREQYF
NA,NA,TRBV2,TRBJ2-3,TGTGCCAGCAGTCTCGGGGATACGCAGTATTTT,CASSLGDTQYF
NA,NA,TRBV11-3,TRBJ1-1,TGTGCCAGCAGCTTGGAAGGTTGGGGACGGCCTAACACTGAAGCTTTCTTT,CASSLEGWGRPNTEAFF
NA,NA,TRBV4-3,TRBJ1-5,TGCGCCAGCAGCCAAGATCGAGGGGGGTATGTGCCCCAGCATTTT,CASSQDRGGYVPQHF
NA,NA,TRBV10-1,TRBJ1-1,TGCGCCAGCAGCCCCCCGGGGGTTAACACTGAAGCTTTCTTT,CASSPPGVNTEAFF
NA,TRBD2,TRBV4-2,TRBJ2-1,TGTGCCAGCAGCCAAGACGGCGGGGGGGCTTCCGAGCAGTTCTTC,CASSQDGGGASEQFF
NA,NA,TRBV29-1,TRBJ2-7,TGCAGCGTCCTCAGAAACTACGAGCAGTACTTC,CSVLRNYEQYF
NA,TRBD1,TRBV7-9,TRBJ1-3,TGTGCCAGCAGCCGCGACCGGGACAGTTTAACGGGAAACACCATATATTTT,CASSRDRDSLTGNTIYF
NA,NA,TRBV2,TRBJ1-1,TGTGCCAGCAGTGAAACTGAGGACGGGGCTGAAGCTTTCTTT,CASSETEDGAEAFF
NA,NA,TRBV27,TRBJ2-7,TGTGCCAGCAGTTTAGAGGGGGCGGGGGAGCAGTACTTC,CASSLEGAGEQYF
NA,NA,TRBV11-2,TRBJ1-1,TGTGCCAGCAGCTTAGATGGTCAGGGAGTCACTGAAGCTTTCTTT,CASSLDGQGVTEAFF
NA,TRBD1,TRBV4-1,TRBJ1-1,TGCGCCAGCAGCCACAGGTCAGGGGGCACTGAAGCTTTCTTT,CASSHRSGGTEAFF
NA,TRBD1,TRBV6-6,TRBJ1-5,TGTGCCAGCAGTTATGGACAGGCCTATAGCAATCAGCCCCAGCATTTT,CASSYGQAYSNQPQHF
NA,NA,TRBV18,TRBJ1-1,TGTGCCAGCTCAACGGACTTGAACACTGAAGCTTTCTTT,CASSTDLNTEAFF
once,NA,TRBV10-3,TRBJ1-2,TGTGCCATCAGTGAGTTTTCCGACAAACAGGGTACTAACTATGGCTACACCTTC,CAISEFSDKQGTNYGYTF
NA,NA,TRBV4-2,TRBJ1-4,TGTGCCAGCAGCCAAACGGGGGCGGTAATCCAGGATGAAAAACTGTTTTTT,CASSQTGAVIQDEKLFF
NA,TRBD1,TRBV6-5,TRBJ1-1,TGTGCCAGCAGTCACAGGGGGCGGGTGAACACTGAAGCTTTCTTT,CASSHRGRVNTEAFF
NA,TRBD1,TRBV7-9,TRBJ2-3,TGTGCCAGCAGCTTCCAACAGGGGGCTGGTGGCACAGATACGCAGTATTTT,CASSFQQGAGGTDTQYF
NA,TRBD1,TRBV4-1,TRBJ1-1,TGCGCCAGCAGCCAAGGACAGGGGGGCACTGAAGCTTTCTTT,CASSQGQGGTEAFF
NA,NA,TRBV6-7,TRBJ2-7,TGTGCCAGCAGTCGTTCCGGACCCCGTAAACACTACGAGCAGTACTTC,CASSRSGPRKHYEQYF
NA,NA,TRBV19,TRBJ1-2,TGTGCCAGTAGTATGGGATCCGGCTATGGCTACACCTTC,CASSMGSGYGYTF
NA,NA,TRBV6-6,TRBJ1-5,TGTGCCAGCACCGAACAGGTTAGCAATCAGCCCCAGCATTTT,CASTEQVSNQPQHF
once,NA,TRBV11-1,TRBJ1-1,TGTGCCAGCAGCTTAGGGGGAGCTTTGAACACTGAAGCTTTCTTT,CASSLGGALNTEAFF
NA,NA,TRBV6-5,TRBJ2-2,TGTGCCAGTTTACAGGGAGACACCGGGGAGCTGTTTTTT,CASLQGDTGELFF
few,TRBD1,TRBV4-1,TRBJ2-7,TGCGCCAGCAGCCGAGAGGCGGGGACAGGACTCTACGAGCAGTACTTC,CASSREAGTGLYEQYF
NA,TRBD1,TRBV2,TRBJ2-2,TGTGCCAGCAGAAGGGACAGGGTAGACACCGGGGAGCTGTTTTTT,CASRRDRVDTGELFF
NA,TRBD1,TRBV27,TRBJ1-1,TGTGCCAGCAGTGCAGCCCGGACAGGCTTGTGGGCTGAAGCTTTCTTT,CASSAARTGLWAEAFF
NA,NA,TRBV21-1,TRBJ2-3,TGTGCCAGCAATCGGGGGGGCACAGATACGCAGTATTTT,CASNRGGTDTQYF
NA,TRBD1,TRBV4-2,TRBJ2-7,TGTGCCAGCAGCCAGGTCGTAGGACAGGGTATCTACGAGCAGTACTTC,CASSQVVGQGIYEQYF
NA,NA,TRBV18,TRBJ1-1,TGTGCCAGCTCACCGTTCCGGGGGCTGGGGAACACTGAAGCTTTCTTT,CASSPFRGLGNTEAFF
NA,TRBD1,TRBV5-6,TRBJ2-3,TGTGCCAGCAGCTTGGCCCTTTTCCGGCGACAGGGGGAAGATACGCAGTATTTT,CASSLALFRRQGEDTQYF
once,NA,TRBV9,TRBJ1-2,TGTGCCAGCAGCGCGAACCCTAGGGCAGCGTCGAGCGTGGGCTATGGCTACACCTTC,CASSANPRAASSVGYGYTF
NA,NA,TRBV30,TRBJ2-2,TGTGCCTGGAGTAAGGCCGGGGAGCTGTTTTTT,CAWSKAGELFF
once,NA,TRBV27,TRBJ1-2,TGTGCCAGCAGTTCGGGACATCGTTTCTATGGCTACACCTTC,CASSSGHRFYGYTF
NA,NA,TRBV6-6,TRBJ1-5,TGTGCCAGCAGCCACCAGGGGAGTAATCAGCCCCAGCATTTT,CASSHQGSNQPQHF
NA,NA,TRBV10-3,TRBJ1-1,TGTGCCACGGCAAGGAACACTGAAGCTTTCTTT,CATARNTEAFF